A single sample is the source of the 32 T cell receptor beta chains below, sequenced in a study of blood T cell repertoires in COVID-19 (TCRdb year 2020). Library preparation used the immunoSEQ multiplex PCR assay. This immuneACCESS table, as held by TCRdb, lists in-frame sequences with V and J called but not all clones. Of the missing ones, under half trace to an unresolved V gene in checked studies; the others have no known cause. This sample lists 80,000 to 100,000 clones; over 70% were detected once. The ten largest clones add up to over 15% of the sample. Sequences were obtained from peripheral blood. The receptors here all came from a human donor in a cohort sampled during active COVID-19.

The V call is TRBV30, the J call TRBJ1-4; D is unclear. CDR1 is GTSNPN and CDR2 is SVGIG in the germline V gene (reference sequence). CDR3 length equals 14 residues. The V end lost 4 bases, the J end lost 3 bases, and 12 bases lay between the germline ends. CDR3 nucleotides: TGTGCCTGGACCTCGAAACAGCCTAATGAAAAACTGTTTTTT. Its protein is CAWTSKQPNEKLFF. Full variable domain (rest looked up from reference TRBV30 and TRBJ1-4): SQTIHQWPATLVQPVGSPLSLECTVEGTSNPNLYWYRQAAGRGLQLLFYSVGIGQISSEVPQNLSASRPQDRQFILSSKKLLLSDSGFYLCAWTSKQPNEKLFFGSGTQLSVL.

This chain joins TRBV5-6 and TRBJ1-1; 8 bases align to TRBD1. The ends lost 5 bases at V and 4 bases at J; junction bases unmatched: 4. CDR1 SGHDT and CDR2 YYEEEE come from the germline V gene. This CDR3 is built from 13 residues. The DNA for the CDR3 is TGTGCCAGCAGACCCGGACAGGGCACTGAAGCTTTCTTT. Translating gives CASRPGQGTEAFF.

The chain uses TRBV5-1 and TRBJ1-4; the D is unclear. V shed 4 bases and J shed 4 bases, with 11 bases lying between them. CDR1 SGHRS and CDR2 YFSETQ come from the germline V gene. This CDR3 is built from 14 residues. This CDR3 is CASSDTQRNEKLFF. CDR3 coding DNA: TGCGCCAGCAGCGACACGCAACGTAATGAAAAACTGTTTTTT. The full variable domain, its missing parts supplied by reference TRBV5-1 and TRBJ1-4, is KAGVTQTPRYLIKTRGQQVTLSCSPISGHRSVSWYQQTPGQGLQFLFEYFSETQRNKGNFPGRFSGRQFSNSRSEMNVSTLELGDSALYLCASSDTQRNEKLFFGSGTQLSVL.

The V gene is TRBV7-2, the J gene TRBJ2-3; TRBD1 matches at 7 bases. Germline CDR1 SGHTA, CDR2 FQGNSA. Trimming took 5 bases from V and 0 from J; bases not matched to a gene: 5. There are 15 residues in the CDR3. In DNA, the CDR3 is TGTGCCAGCAGCCTAGGGGGCCTAAGCACAGATACGCAGTATTTT. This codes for CASSLGGLSTDTQYF.

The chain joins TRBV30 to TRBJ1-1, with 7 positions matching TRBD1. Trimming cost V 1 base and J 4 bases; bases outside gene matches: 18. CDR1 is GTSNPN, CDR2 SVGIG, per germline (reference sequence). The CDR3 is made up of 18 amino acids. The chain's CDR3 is CAWSGRTGSSQVGTEAFF. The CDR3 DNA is TGTGCCTGGAGTGGGAGGACAGGCTCTTCACAGGTGGGCACTGAAGCTTTCTTT.

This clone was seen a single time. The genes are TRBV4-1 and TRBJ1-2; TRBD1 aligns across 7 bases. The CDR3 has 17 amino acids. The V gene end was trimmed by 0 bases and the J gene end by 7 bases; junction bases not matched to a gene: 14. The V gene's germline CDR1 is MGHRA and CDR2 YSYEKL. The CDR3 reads CASSQEPQGQRGGGYTF. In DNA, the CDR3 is TGCGCCAGCAGCCAAGAACCCCAGGGACAGAGAGGGGGTGGCTACACCTTC.

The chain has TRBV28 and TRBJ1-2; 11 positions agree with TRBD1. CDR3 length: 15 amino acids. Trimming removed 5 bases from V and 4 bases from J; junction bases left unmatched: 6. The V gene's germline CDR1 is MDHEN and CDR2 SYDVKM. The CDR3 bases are TGTGCCAGCAGTAAGCCGGGACAGGGGGGCTATGGCTACACCTTC. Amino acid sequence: CASSKPGQGGYGYTF.

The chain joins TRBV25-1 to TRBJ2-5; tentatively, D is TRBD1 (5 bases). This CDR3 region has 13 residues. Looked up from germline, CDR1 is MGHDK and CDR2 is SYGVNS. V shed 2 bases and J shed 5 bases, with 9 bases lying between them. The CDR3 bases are TGTGCCAGCAGTGAAGGGGCCTTGGAGACCCAGTACTTC. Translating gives CASSEGALETQYF. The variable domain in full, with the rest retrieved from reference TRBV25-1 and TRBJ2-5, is EADIYQTPRYLVIGTGKKITLECSQTMGHDKMYWYQQDPGMELHLIHYSYGVNSTEKGDLSSESTVSRIRTEHFPLTLESARPSHTSQYLCASSEGALETQYFGPGTRLLVL.

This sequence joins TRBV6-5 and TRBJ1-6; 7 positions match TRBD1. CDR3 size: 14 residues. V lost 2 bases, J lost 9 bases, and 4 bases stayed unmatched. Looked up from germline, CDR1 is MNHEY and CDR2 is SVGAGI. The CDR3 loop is CASSYGQGVSPLHF. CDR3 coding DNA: TGTGCCAGCAGTTACGGGCAGGGGGTTTCACCCCTCCACTTT.

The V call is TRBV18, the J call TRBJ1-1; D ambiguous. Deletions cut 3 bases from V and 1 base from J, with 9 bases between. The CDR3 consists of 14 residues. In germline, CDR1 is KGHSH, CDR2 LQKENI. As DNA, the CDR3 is TGTGCCAGCTCACCCAATCAACAGAACACTGAAGCTTTCTTT. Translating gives CASSPNQQNTEAFF.

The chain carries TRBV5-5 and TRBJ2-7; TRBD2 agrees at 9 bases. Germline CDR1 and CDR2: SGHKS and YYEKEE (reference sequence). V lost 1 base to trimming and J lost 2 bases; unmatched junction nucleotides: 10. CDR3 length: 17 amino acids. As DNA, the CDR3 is TGTGCCAGCAGCTTGCGAGGTAGCGGGAGCCCCGCCTACGAGCAGTACTTC. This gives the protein CASSLRGSGSPAYEQYF.

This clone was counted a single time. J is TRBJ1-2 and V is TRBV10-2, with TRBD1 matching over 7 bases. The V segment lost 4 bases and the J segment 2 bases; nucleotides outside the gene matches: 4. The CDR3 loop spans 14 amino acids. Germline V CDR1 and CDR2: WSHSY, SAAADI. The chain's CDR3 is CASSAQGGNYGYTF. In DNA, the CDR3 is TGCGCCAGCAGTGCCCAGGGGGGAAACTATGGCTACACCTTC.

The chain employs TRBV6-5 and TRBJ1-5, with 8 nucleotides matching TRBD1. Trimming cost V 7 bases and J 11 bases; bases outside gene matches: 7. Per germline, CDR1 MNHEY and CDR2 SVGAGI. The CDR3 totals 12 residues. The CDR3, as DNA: TGTGCCAGCATGGACAGGGAGAGGTCCCAGCATTTT. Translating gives CASMDRERSQHF.

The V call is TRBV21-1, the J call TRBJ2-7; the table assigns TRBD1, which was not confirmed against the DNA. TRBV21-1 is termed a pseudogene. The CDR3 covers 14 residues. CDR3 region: CASSNPRGTYEQYF. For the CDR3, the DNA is TGTGCCAGCAGCAACCCAAGGGGTACCTACGAGCAGTACTTC.

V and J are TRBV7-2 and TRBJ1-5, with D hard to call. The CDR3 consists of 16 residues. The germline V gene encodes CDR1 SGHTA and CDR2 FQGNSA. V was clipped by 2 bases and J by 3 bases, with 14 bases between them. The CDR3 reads CASSLFSRGTNQPQHF. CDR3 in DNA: TGTGCCAGCAGCTTATTCAGCCGCGGAACCAATCAGCCCCAGCATTTT.

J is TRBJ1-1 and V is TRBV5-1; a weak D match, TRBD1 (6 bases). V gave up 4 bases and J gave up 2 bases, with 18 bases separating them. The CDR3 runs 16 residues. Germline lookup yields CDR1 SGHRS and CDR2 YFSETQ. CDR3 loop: CASSPIISGGNTEAFF. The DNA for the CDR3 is TGCGCCAGCAGCCCCATCATCTCGGGGGGCAACACTGAAGCTTTCTTT.

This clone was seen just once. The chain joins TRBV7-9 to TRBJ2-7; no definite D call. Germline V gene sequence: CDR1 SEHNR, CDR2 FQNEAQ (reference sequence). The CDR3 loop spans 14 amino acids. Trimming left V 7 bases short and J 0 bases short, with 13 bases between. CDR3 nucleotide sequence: TGTGCCAGCATCGAGCTTTCGAGCTCCTACGAGCAGTACTTC. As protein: CASIELSSSYEQYF.

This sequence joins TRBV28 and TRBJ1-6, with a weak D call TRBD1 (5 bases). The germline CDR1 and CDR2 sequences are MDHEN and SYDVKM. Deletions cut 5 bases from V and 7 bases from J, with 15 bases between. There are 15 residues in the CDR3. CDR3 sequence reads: CASSRSGTPNSPLHF. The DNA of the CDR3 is TGTGCCAGCAGTCGCTCCGGGACTCCCAATTCACCCCTCCACTTT.

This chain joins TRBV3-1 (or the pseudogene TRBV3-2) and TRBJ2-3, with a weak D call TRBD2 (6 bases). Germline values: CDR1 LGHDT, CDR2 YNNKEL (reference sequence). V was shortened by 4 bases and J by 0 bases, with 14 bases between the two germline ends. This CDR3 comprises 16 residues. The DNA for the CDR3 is TGTGCCAGCAGCCCCTGGGGGGAGCCGAGCACAGATACGCAGTATTTT. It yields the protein CASSPWGEPSTDTQYF.

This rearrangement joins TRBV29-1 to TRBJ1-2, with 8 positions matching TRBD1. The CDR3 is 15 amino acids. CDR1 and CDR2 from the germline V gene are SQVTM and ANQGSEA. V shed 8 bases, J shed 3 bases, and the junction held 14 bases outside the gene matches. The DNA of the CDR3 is TGCAGCTCCCGGTTTGGCAGGGGGCCTGACTATGGCTACACCTTC. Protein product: CSSRFGRGPDYGYTF. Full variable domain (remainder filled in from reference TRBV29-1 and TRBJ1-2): SAVISQKPSRDICQRGTSLTIQCQVDSQVTMMFWYRQQPGQSLTLIATANQGSEATYESGFVIDKFPISRPNLTFSTLTVSNMSPEDSSIYLCSSRFGRGPDYGYTFGSGTRLTVV.

Here the CDR3 reads CASSPTSGSAGEQFF. The DNA of the CDR3 is TGCGCCAGCAGCCCCACTAGCGGGAGTGCCGGTGAGCAGTTCTTC. The V and J genes are TRBV5-1 and TRBJ2-1; 11 bases align to TRBD2. The CDR3 runs to 15 residues. V shed 4 bases and J 9 bases; nucleotides not matched to a gene: 9. Germline V lookup: CDR1 SGHRS, CDR2 YFSETQ.

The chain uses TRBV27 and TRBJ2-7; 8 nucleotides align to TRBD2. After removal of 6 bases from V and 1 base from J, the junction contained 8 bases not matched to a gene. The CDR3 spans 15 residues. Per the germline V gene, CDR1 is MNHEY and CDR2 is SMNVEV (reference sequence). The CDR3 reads CASSPRGGRSYEQYF. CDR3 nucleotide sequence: TGTGCCAGCAGCCCCCGGGGGGGTAGGTCCTACGAGCAGTACTTC.

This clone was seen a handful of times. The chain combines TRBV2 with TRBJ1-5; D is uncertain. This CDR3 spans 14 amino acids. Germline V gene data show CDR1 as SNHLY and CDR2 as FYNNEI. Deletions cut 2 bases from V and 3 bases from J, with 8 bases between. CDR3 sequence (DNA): TGTGCCAGCAGTGAACGAGACACCAATCAGCCCCAGCATTTT. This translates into CASSERDTNQPQHF.

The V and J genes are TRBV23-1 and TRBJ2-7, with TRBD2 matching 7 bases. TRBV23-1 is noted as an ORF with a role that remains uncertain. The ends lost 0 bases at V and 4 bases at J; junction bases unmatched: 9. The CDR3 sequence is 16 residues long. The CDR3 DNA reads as TGCGCCAGCAGTCAATCCAGCGGGACGGAGAGGTACGAGCAGTACTTC. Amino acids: CASSQSSGTERYEQYF.

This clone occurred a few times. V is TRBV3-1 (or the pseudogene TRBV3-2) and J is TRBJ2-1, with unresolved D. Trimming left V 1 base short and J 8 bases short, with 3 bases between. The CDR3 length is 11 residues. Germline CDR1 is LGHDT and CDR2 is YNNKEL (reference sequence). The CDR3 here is CASSQADEQFF. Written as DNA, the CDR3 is TGTGCCAGCAGCCAAGCGGATGAGCAGTTCTTC.

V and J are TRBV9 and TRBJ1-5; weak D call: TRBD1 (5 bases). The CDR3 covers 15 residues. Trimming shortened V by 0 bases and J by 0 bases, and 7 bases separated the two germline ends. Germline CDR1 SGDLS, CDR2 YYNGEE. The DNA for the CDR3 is TGTGCCAGCAGCGTAGGACAGTCTAGCAATCAGCCCCAGCATTTT. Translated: CASSVGQSSNQPQHF. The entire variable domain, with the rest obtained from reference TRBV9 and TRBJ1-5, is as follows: DSGVTQTPKHLITATGQRVTLRCSPRSGDLSVYWYQQSLDQGLQFLIQYYNGEERAKGNILERFSAQQFPDLHSELNLSSLELGDSALYFCASSVGQSSNQPQHFGDGTRLSIL.

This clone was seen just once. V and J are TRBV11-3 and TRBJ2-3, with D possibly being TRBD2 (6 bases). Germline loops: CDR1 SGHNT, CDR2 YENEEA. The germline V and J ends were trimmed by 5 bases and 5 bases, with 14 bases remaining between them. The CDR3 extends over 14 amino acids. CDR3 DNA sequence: TGTGCCAGCAGCCGCCGGGACTCCTTAGATACGCAGTATTTT. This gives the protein CASSRRDSLDTQYF.

The CDR3, as DNA: TGTGCCAGCAGTTGGGGCGGGGGGAGAGGCTACACCTTC. Its protein product is CASSWGGGRGYTF. The chain has TRBV12-3 or TRBV12-4 and TRBJ1-2, with a tentative D call TRBD1 (5 bases). Trimming cost V 4 bases and J 8 bases, with 14 bases left between them. This CDR3 comprises 13 residues.

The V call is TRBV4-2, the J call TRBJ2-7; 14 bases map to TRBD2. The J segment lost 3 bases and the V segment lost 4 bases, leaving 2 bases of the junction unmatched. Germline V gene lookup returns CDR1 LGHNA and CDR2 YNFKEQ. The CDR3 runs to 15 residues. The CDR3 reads CASSRGLAGGYEQYF. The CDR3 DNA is TGTGCCAGCAGCCGCGGACTAGCGGGAGGCTACGAGCAGTACTTC.

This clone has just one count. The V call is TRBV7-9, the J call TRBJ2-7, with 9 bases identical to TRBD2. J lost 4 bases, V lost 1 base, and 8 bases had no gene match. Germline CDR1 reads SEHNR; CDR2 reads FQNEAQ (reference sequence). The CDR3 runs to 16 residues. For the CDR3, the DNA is TGTGCCAGCAGCTTAGTTCACCTAGCGGGATTATACGAGCAGTACTTC. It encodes CASSLVHLAGLYEQYF.

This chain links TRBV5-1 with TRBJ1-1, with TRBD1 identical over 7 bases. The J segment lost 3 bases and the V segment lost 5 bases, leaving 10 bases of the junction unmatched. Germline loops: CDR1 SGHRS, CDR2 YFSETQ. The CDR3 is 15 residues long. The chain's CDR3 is CASRGSTGVYTEAFF. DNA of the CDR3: TGCGCCAGCAGGGGGAGTACAGGGGTATACACTGAAGCTTTCTTT.

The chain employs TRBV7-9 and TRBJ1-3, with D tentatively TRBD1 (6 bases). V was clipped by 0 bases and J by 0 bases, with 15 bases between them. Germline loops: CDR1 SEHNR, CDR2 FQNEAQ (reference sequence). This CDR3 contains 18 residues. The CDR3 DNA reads TGTGCCAGCAGCTTAGCAGGACAGTCCAGATCCTCTGGAAACACCATATATTTT. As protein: CASSLAGQSRSSGNTIYF.